The rows below give T cell receptor beta chains drawn from one sample of a study of breast tumors, draining lymph nodes, adjacent tissues. TCRdb independently ran MiXCR on the multiplex PCR reads; one entry per CDR3 protein. This table holds around 170,000 distinct CDR3 sequences, about 30% found once. Sequencing was performed on axillary lymph node tissue. The source of these receptors is a female donor with breast cancer. Some clones in this sample may be carry-over from other donors' samples. CDR3s include the opening cysteine and the closing phenylalanine or tryptophan. The D gene is left open where the match is weak. Only part of the rows carry a size: once, few, many, or a class if the clone is expanded.

abundance,v_gene,d_gene,j_gene,CDR3aa,CDR3nt
few,TRBV27,TRBD1,TRBJ2-7,CASSLSAGQGAYEQYF,TGTGCCAGCAGTTTATCAGCGGGACAGGGGGCCTACGAGCAGTACTTC
many,TRBV6-6,TRBD1,TRBJ2-3,CASSYSSPRGNTQYF,TGTGCCAGCAGTTACTCGAGCCCCAGGGGGAATACGCAGTATTTT
few,TRBV13,TRBD1,TRBJ2-6,CASSLGTGVPLNYGANVLTF,TGTGCCAGCAGCTTAGGGACAGGGGTCCCCTTGAACTATGGGGCCAACGTCCTGACTTTC
.,TRBV30,TRBD1,TRBJ1-6,CAWSGTGNYNSPLHF,TGTGCCTGGAGCGGGACAGGGAATTATAATTCACCCCTCCACTTT
many,TRBV10-1,.,TRBJ2-3,CASSRGLGFRTDTQYF,TGCGCCAGCTCGCGCGGCCTGGGGTTCCGCACAGATACGCAGTATTTT
many,TRBV7-3,TRBD2,TRBJ2-2,CASSRWGAGATGELFF,TGTGCCAGCAGCCGCTGGGGTGCGGGAGCTACCGGGGAGCTGTTTTTT
many,TRBV7-2,.,TRBJ1-1,CASSLSGNTEAFF,TGTGCCAGCAGCTTATCAGGGAACACTGAAGCTTTCTTT
.,TRBV7-9,TRBD2,TRBJ2-1,CASAIPGRGESF,TGTGCCAGCGCCATACCGGGGCGGGGGGAGTCCTTC
many,TRBV7-9,.,TRBJ2-5,CASSWPLKGTVSQETQYF,TGTGCCAGCAGCTGGCCTTTAAAAGGGACGGTATCACAAGAGACCCAGTACTTC
.,TRBV11-2,TRBD1,TRBJ1-6,CASSLVGTDNSPLHF,TGTGCCAGCAGCTTGGTGGGGACAGACAATTCACCCCTCCACTTT
once,TRBV6-5,.,TRBJ1-3,CASSYSKGGSTIYF,TGTGCCAGCAGTTACTCGAAAGGAGGAAGCACCATATATTTT
.,TRBV10-3,.,TRBJ1-6,CAITGQNSSPPHF,TGTGCCATCACCGGACAGAATAGTTCACCCCCCCACTTT
few,TRBV6-4,.,TRBJ2-2,CASSEAETGELFF,TGTGCCAGCAGTGAGGCGGAAACCGGGGAGCTGTTTTTT
many,TRBV10-2,.,TRBJ2-1,CASSESDEQFF,TGCGCCAGCAGTGAGTCGGATGAGCAGTTCTTC
.,TRBV3-1,.,TRBJ1-4,CASSQFMRRSNEKLFF,TGTGCCAGCAGCCAATTCATGAGGAGGTCTAATGAAAAACTGTTTTTT
.,TRBV12-3/TRBV12-4,.,TRBJ1-6,CASGSDSLGSPLHF,TGTGCCAGCGGTTCCGACAGCCTCGGCTCACCCCTCCACTTT
many,TRBV7-8,.,TRBJ2-5,CASSLSAGGMETQYF,TGTGCCAGCAGCTTATCGGCAGGAGGAATGGAGACCCAGTACTTC
many,TRBV6-6,.,TRBJ2-7,CASSYEPGQGPFYEQYF,TGTGCCAGCAGTTACGAACCGGGGCAGGGGCCGTTCTACGAGCAGTACTTC
many,TRBV7-3,.,TRBJ2-3,CASSSGTFSPSTDTQYF,TGTGCCAGCAGTTCTGGGACATTTTCCCCTAGCACAGATACGCAGTATTTT
many,TRBV7-9,.,TRBJ2-7,CASSSLTEQYF,TGTGCCAGCAGCTCCCTAACGGAGCAGTACTTC
.,TRBV4-2,.,TRBJ1-1,CASSLLAGGLNTEAFF,TGTGCCAGCAGCCTGTTGGCTGGGGGGTTGAACACTGAAGCTTTCTTT
many,TRBV4-2,TRBD2,TRBJ2-2,CASSQSGGFTGELFF,TGTGCCAGCAGCCAATCCGGGGGGTTTACCGGGGAGCTGTTTTTT
many,TRBV20-1,.,TRBJ2-2,CSARASFTGELFF,TGCAGTGCTAGGGCCAGCTTTACCGGGGAGCTGTTTTTT
many,TRBV19,.,TRBJ1-2,CASSTRDYGYTF,TGTGCCAGTAGTACCCGAGACTATGGCTACACCTTC
.,TRBV15,.,TRBJ1-2,CATSREQTSLGYTF,TGTGCCACCAGCAGAGAACAGACTTCGTTAGGTTACACCTTC
few,TRBV2,.,TRBJ1-2,CASSHTGRDHYGYTF,TGTGCCAGCAGTCACACGGGCAGAGATCACTATGGCTACACCTTC
many,TRBV6-5,TRBD1,TRBJ2-7,CASRDDRGLYEQYF,TGTGCCAGCAGGGACGACAGGGGGCTCTACGAGCAGTACTTC
many,TRBV4-1,TRBD2,TRBJ2-5,CASKKLAGGPQETQYF,TGCGCCAGCAAGAAACTAGCGGGGGGGCCCCAAGAGACCCAGTACTTC
many,TRBV5-6,.,TRBJ1-6,CASSLAGEVLFSPLHF,TGTGCCAGCAGCTTGGCGGGGGAGGTCCTTTTTTCACCCCTCCACTTT
many,TRBV10-3,.,TRBJ2-1,CAIREGGYNEQFF,TGTGCCATCAGGGAGGGGGGTTACAATGAGCAGTTCTTC
many,TRBV5-8,.,TRBJ2-5,CASSKDRRETQYF,TGTGCCAGCAGCAAAGACAGGCGAGAGACCCAGTACTTC
.,TRBV5-6,TRBD1,TRBJ1-6,CASSRQGVNSPLHF,TGTGCCAGCAGCAGACAGGGGGTTAATTCACCCCTCCACTTT
many,TRBV12-3/TRBV12-4,.,TRBJ2-1,CASKIGPEQFF,TGTGCCAGCAAGATAGGGCCTGAGCAGTTCTTC
many,TRBV14,.,TRBJ2-5,CASSLRKSGILQETQYF,TGTGCCAGCAGCCTTCGAAAATCGGGAATTCTCCAAGAGACCCAGTACTTC
many,TRBV7-6,.,TRBJ1-5,CASSPTGYLGATIQPQHF,TGTGCCAGCAGCCCCACCGGTTACCTCGGGGCCACAATTCAGCCCCAGCATTTT
many,TRBV7-9,.,TRBJ1-3,CASSLYGNSGNTIYF,TGTGCCAGCAGCTTATACGGGAACTCTGGAAACACCATATATTTT
many,TRBV15,.,TRBJ2-5,CATSRDLGRGRPAKTQYF,TGTGCCACCAGCAGAGATCTTGGGCGGGGGCGCCCAGCCAAGACCCAGTACTTC